A selection of T cell receptor beta chains follows, all from one sample in a study of T cells after yellow fever vaccination. Each CDR3 protein is one row after TCRdb ran MiXCR on the 5' RACE reads. Counted here are about 360,000 distinct CDR3 sequences, around 6.5% occurring once; the ten biggest clones make up approximately 15%. Sequenced here: PBMCs, sampled 5 days after the yellow fever booster vaccination. Receptors were obtained from a man aged 25 to 40 who received the YFV17D yellow fever vaccine. Each CDR3 is given with its conserved first and last residue. The order of the fields is V gene, J gene, CDR3 length, clone size, D gene, CDR3 DNA, CDR3 protein. A D gene is named only where the DNA matches it firmly. The size field is filled for only some rows; it gives once, few, many or a size class.

TRBV24-1	TRBJ2-1	16	-	TRBD2	TGTGCCACCAGTGATTCTCGGACTAGCGGGAGGGTTGAGCAGTTCTTC	CATSDSRTSGRVEQFF
TRBV30	TRBJ2-1	12	-	-	TGTGCCTGGTCACGGGGTAAAAATGAGCAGTTCTTC	CAWSRGKNEQFF
TRBV6-2/TRBV6-3	TRBJ2-2	18	-	TRBD2	TGTGCCAGCAGTTTCCTGGGACTAGCTCGAGGTGACATCGGGGAGCTGTTTTTT	CASSFLGLARGDIGELFF
TRBV6-5	TRBJ2-7	12	many	-	TGTGCCAGCAGTAGGAACTCCTACGAGCAGTACTTC	CASSRNSYEQYF
TRBV29-1	TRBJ2-7	14	few	-	TGCAGCGTTGTGAAGGGGGGGAGCTCCTACGAGCAGTACTTC	CSVVKGGSSYEQYF
TRBV7-3	TRBJ2-7	14	few	TRBD2	TGTGCCAGCAGCTTAAACGGGAGGGGTTTCGAGCAGTACTTC	CASSLNGRGFEQYF
TRBV24-1	TRBJ2-1	19	many	-	TGTGCCACCAGTGGCCCGGTGCGGGAAAGCCAAGGGGACTACAATGAGCAGTTCTTC	CATSGPVRESQGDYNEQFF
TRBV7-8	TRBJ1-1	17	many	-	TGTGCCAGCAGCTTATTGACCGGCAACACTCCTTCCGGTGAAGCTTTCTTT	CASSLLTGNTPSGEAFF
TRBV24-1	TRBJ2-5	13	many	-	TGTGCCACCAGTGAGGGTCCTCAAGGGACCCAGTACTTC	CATSEGPQGTQYF
TRBV30	TRBJ1-6	13	-	-	TGTGCCTGGACAGGACAGCTTAATTCACCCCTCCACTTT	CAWTGQLNSPLHF
TRBV7-2	TRBJ2-7	13	-	-	TGTGCCAGCGTTGGACCGGGTTTCTCCGAGCAGTACTTC	CASVGPGFSEQYF
TRBV29-1	TRBJ2-1	15	many	TRBD1	TGCAGCGTTTCACTTAACAGGGGCACCTGGGATGAGCAGTTCTTC	CSVSLNRGTWDEQFF
TRBV5-1	TRBJ2-5	12	few	-	TGCGCCAGCAGCCCCCAGGAGGAGACCCAGTACTTC	CASSPQEETQYF
TRBV5-1	TRBJ1-2	14	-	-	TGCGCCAGCAGCTTGGGGTCCGACGGGTATGGCTACACCTTC	CASSLGSDGYGYTF
TRBV5-4	TRBJ2-7	15	few	TRBD1	TGTGCCAGCAGCTCCGGTAGGGGACAGAACTACGAGCAGTACTTC	CASSSGRGQNYEQYF
TRBV12-3/TRBV12-4	TRBJ2-1	15	few	-	TGTGCCAGCAGTTCCGGACCCCTCCAGACTAATGAGCAGTTCTTC	CASSSGPLQTNEQFF
TRBV13	TRBJ2-1	15	-	TRBD1	TGTGCCAGCAGCTTAACAGGGGGCGGTTCTAGTGAGCAGTTCTTC	CASSLTGGGSSEQFF
TRBV24-1	TRBJ2-7	15	few	-	TGTGCCACCAGTGAGTCCACTACGCCGAATTACGAGCAGTACTTC	CATSESTTPNYEQYF
TRBV20-1	TRBJ2-7	11	few	-	TGCAGTGCTAGTGTAAATTACGAGCAGTACTTC	CSASVNYEQYF
TRBV7-2	TRBJ2-7	15	many	TRBD2	TGTGCCAGCAGCCCTCCCGTAGCGGGAGTTCGCGAGCAGTACTTC	CASSPPVAGVREQYF
TRBV20-1	TRBJ2-1	18	-	TRBD2	TGCAGTGCTAACCCAGACCCCGGGACTAGTGTTTCTGAAAATGAGCAGTTCTTC	CSANPDPGTSVSENEQFF
TRBV7-2	TRBJ2-3	15	few	TRBD2	TGTGCCAGCAGCTTAGGACTAGCGGGAATCGATACGCAGTATTTT	CASSLGLAGIDTQYF
TRBV30	TRBJ2-7	11	-	-	TGTGCCTGGAGCGAGGAGTTAGTGCAGTACTTC	CAWSEELVQYF
TRBV20-1	TRBJ2-1	15	-	TRBD2	TGCAGTGCGCTTAGCGGGGGGGCATCCTACAATGAGCAGTTCTTC	CSALSGGASYNEQFF
TRBV7-2	TRBJ1-2	14	many	-	TGTGCCAGCAGCTTAGGTGTAGGGAACTATGGCTACACCTTC	CASSLGVGNYGYTF
TRBV7-2	TRBJ2-5	14	-	TRBD2	TGTGCCAGCGGAAGAGCGGGAGAGGGGCAGACCCAGTACTTC	CASGRAGEGQTQYF
TRBV5-1	TRBJ2-3	15	many	-	TGCGCCAGCAGCTTAGGTCCTCCAACGGCGGATACGCAGTATTTT	CASSLGPPTADTQYF
TRBV7-2	TRBJ2-3	12	few	-	TGTGCCAGCAGCTTTCACGGGCCCACGCAGTATTTT	CASSFHGPTQYF
TRBV3-1	TRBJ2-7	15	-	TRBD2	TGTGCCAGCAGCCAACGACTAGCGGGGGACTACGAGCAGTACTTC	CASSQRLAGDYEQYF
TRBV5-1	TRBJ2-1	12	few	-	TGCGCCAGCAGCCCTGAACGGGATGAGCAGTTCTTC	CASSPERDEQFF
TRBV20-1	TRBJ2-5	14	many	-	TGCAGTGCTGCCAGGGTAGGGATCCAAGAGACCCAGTACTTC	CSAARVGIQETQYF
TRBV5-6	TRBJ2-7	13	many	-	TGTGCCAGCAGCAAGGACACGACTTACGAGCAGTACTTC	CASSKDTTYEQYF
TRBV20-1	TRBJ2-5	11	many	-	TGCAGTGCAGGCCCCCAAGAGACCCAGTACTTC	CSAGPQETQYF
TRBV5-6	TRBJ1-3	14	-	-	TGTGCCAGCAGCTTTTGGGGGCCTGGAAACACCATATATTTT	CASSFWGPGNTIYF
TRBV4-3	TRBJ1-5	13	few	-	TGCGCCAGCAGCCAAGATGCTCGTCAGCCCCAGCATTTT	CASSQDARQPQHF
TRBV5-4	TRBJ2-3	15	-	TRBD1	TGTGCCAGCAGCTTGGCCGGGACAGGGTCAGATACGCAGTATTTT	CASSLAGTGSDTQYF
TRBV5-1	TRBJ2-1	20	-	TRBD2	TGCGCCAGCAGCCCAGCCCACACTAGCGGGAGGACCAGCTCCTACAATGAGAAGTTCTTC	CASSPAHTSGRTSSYNEKFF
TRBV30	TRBJ2-7	16	many	TRBD2	TGTGCCTGGAGTGTACAATTTACTAGCGGGAGGTACGAGCAGTACTTC	CAWSVQFTSGRYEQYF
TRBV6-5	TRBJ2-5	15	-	TRBD1	TGTGCCAGCAGTTATTGGGACAGAGTCGAAGAGACCCAGTACTTC	CASSYWDRVEETQYF
TRBV18	TRBJ1-3	16	few	-	TGTGCCAGCTCAGTGTCCCCAGGGGACGGCCGAAACACCATATATTTT	CASSVSPGDGRNTIYF
TRBV19	TRBJ2-7	13	-	TRBD1	TGTGCCAGTAGCGACAGGGACTCCTACGAGCAGTACTTC	CASSDRDSYEQYF
TRBV20-1	TRBJ2-3	17	many	TRBD2	TGCAGTGCTATTTCTAGCGGGATAAGGGGCGGCACAGATACGCAGTATTTT	CSAISSGIRGGTDTQYF